This T cell receptor (beta chain) was sequenced during a study of blood T cell repertoires in COVID-19 (dated by TCRdb to the early 2020s). In terms of the full investigation: The collaborator samples originated in the United States, Italy and Spain and spanned the acute and convalescent phases of COVID-19. A de-identified subject ID, COVID-19 status, age in years and sex were almost always included in the sample metadata. The repertoires were released in a freely available public database intended as a resource for research on the immune response to SARS-CoV-2. The prospective study material was composed of cDNA or gDNA derived from T cells, B-cell-depleted T cells, or PBMCs. Where available, HLA class I and class II types were taken from metadata supplied by the sample provider and were not determined by assay-based typing. Samples were obtained from the ongoing ImmuneRACE study (first 160 participants) and from 1,200 or so subjects provided by 6 global collaborators. Subjects who had been exposed to COVID-19, were actively infected with it, or had recovered from it provided the deeply sampled blood TCRbeta repertoires that made up the dataset. What the authors observed across the whole study: The amount of clinical and demographic metadata varied by source and participant and was provided uncurated.

One collaborating source in Seattle enrolled patients while the patients were actively infected and followed the patients over time throughout the course of disease. Each collaborating institution followed its own protocols to collect whole blood in K2EDTA tubes. For TCRbeta analysis, collaborator samples were shipped as frozen whole blood, as isolated PBMCs, or as DNA extracted from either sample type. The junction shows trimming of 4 bases on V and 3 bases on J, and the gene matches do not reach 4 bases of it. CDR1 and CDR2, looked up from the germline V gene, are SGHAT and FQNNGV. Taken from cysteine to phenylalanine, the CDR3 has 14 residues. The entry retains the CDR3 DNA only, 42 bases that are in frame from base 1. TCRbeta CDR3 regions were amplified from genomic DNA using the immunoSEQ Assay, a bias-controlled multiplex PCR. The study's own analysis went as follows. Nucleated cell counts per sample were estimated from amplification of reference gene primers within the assay. Sequence reads were collapsed and filtered to measure the absolute abundance of every unique TCRbeta CDR3 rearrangement. For each sample, productive Simpson clonality was calculated as the square root of Simpson's diversity index across productive rearrangements. TCRdb carries this immuneACCESS record with in-frame sequences only. Its versions omit some clonotypes, under half of them owing to an unresolved V gene in the studies checked, with the rest unexplained. V and J calls and clone size are given by that table; D and trimming were obtained from the DNA. This sample gives a few hundred thousand clones in total; around 88% of them show up just once. The ten largest clones take up 10% to 15% of the sample.

A remark on this clone: Its antigen is unknown. The record has no base qualities; no much larger clone is one base away.

The source of this sequence is a woman between 65 and 79 years old with COVID-19, enrolled during active disease. The sequencing input was peripheral blood. The chain was built from TRBV11-2 and TRBJ2-7; 9 bases in the middle match TRBD1. Read as DNA, the sequence is TGTGCCAGCAGCTCTGGACAGGGGAACTACGAGCAGTACTTC. Its amino acids are CASSSGQGNYEQYF.